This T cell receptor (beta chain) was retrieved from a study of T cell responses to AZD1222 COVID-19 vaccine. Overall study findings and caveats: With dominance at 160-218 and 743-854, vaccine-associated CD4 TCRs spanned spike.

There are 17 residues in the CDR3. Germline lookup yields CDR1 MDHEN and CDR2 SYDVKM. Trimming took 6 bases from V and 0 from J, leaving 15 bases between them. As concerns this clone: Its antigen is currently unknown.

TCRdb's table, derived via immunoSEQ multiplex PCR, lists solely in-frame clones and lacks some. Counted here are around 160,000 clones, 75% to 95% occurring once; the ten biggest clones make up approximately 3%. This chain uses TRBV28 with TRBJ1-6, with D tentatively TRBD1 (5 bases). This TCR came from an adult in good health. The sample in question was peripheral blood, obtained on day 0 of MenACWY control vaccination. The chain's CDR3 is CASSEEGRGSYNSPLHF. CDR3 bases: TGTGCCAGCAGCGAAGAGGGACGGGGCTCCTATAATTCACCCCTCCACTTT.